This TCR beta chain was documented in a study of blood T cell repertoires in COVID-19. There are a few counts of this clone. Study members were between roughly 18 and 89 years old and lived in approximately 25 US regions. Cohort assignment relied on participant-reported clinical history. This table comes from immunoSEQ multiplex PCR, and its TCRdb copy is limited to in-frame clones, with some not included. The sample gives roughly 190,000 clones, about nine tenths of which show up once; around 2.4% is in the top ten. J lost 8 bases, V lost 5 bases, and 12 bases had no gene match. This CDR3 has 15 amino acids. In germline, CDR1 is LNHDA, CDR2 SQIVND (reference sequence).

V and J are TRBV19 and TRBJ1-3, with 7 bases matching TRBD1. The sequence derives from a woman aged 25-40 years who had recovered from COVID-19. The sample was PBMCs or T cells enriched from blood (not recorded which). CDR3 DNA: TGTGCCAGTAGTGCCCGGACAGGCTCCGAGGACACCATATATTTT. Protein: CASSARTGSEDTIYF.